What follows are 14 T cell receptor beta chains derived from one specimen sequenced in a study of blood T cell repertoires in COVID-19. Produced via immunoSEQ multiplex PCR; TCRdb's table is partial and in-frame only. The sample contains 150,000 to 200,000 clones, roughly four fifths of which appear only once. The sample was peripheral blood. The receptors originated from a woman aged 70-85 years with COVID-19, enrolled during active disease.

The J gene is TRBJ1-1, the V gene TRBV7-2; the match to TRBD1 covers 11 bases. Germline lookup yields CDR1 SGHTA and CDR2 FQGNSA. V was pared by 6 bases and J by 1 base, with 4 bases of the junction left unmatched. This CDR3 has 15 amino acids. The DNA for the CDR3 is TGTGCCAGCAGTTGGGACAGGGGGGCGAACACTGAAGCTTTCTTT. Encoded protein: CASSWDRGANTEAFF.

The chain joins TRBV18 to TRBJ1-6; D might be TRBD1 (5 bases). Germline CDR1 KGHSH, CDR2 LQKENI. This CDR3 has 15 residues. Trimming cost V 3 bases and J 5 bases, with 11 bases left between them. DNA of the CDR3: TGTGCCAGCTCACCCCAGGGATCCAATAATTCACCCCTCCACTTT. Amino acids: CASSPQGSNNSPLHF.

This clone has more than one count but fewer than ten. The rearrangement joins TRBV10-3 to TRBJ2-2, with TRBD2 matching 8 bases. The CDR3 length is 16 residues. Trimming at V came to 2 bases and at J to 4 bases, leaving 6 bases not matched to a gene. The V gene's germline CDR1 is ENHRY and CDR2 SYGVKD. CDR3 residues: CAISEGSGTTTGELFF. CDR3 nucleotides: TGTGCCATCAGTGAGGGTAGCGGGACGACCACCGGGGAGCTGTTTTTT.

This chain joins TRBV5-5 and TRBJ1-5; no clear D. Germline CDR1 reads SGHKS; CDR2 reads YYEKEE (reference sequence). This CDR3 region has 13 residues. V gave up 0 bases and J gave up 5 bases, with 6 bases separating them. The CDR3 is CASSLGGDQPQHF. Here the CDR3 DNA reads TGTGCCAGCAGCTTGGGCGGGGATCAGCCCCAGCATTTT.

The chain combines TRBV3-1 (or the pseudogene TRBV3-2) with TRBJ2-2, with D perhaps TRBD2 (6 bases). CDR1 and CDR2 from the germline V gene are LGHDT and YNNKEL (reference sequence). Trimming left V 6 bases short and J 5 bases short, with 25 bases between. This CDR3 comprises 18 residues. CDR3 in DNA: TGTGCCAGCAGTATTATAGGAGGGCGGGGTAGGAAGACCGGGGAGCTGTTTTTT. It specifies CASSIIGGRGRKTGELFF.

The CDR3 coding sequence is TGTGCCAGCAGCTCATACAGTAGCAATCAGCCCCAGCATTTT. It encodes CASSSYSSNQPQHF. The chain is built from TRBV7-2 and TRBJ1-5; no firm D call. The CDR3 loop spans 14 amino acids. CDR1 and CDR2 (germline): SGHTA, FQGNSA. V was trimmed by 4 bases and J by 0 bases, leaving 7 bases between them.

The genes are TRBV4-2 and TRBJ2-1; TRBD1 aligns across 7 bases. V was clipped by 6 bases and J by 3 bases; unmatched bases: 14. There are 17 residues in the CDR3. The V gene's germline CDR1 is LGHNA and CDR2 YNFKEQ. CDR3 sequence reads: CASRELRGPTDYNEQFF. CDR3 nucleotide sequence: TGTGCCAGCAGGGAACTAAGGGGGCCTACCGACTACAATGAGCAGTTCTTC.

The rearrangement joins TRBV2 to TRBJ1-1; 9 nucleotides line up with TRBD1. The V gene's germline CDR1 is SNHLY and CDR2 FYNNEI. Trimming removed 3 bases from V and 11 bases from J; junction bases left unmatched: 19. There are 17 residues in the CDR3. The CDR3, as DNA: TGTGCCAGCAGTGAGAGGGGATCCTTGGGACAGGGACAAGGGGCTTTCTTT. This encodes CASSERGSLGQGQGAFF.

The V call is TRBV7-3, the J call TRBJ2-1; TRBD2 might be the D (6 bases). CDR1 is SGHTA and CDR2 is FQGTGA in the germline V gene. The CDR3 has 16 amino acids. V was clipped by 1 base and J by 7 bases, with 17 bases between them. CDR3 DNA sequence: TGTGCCAGCAGCTTAAGGGCCGGGAGAATTGGGAATGAGCAGTTCTTC. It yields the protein CASSLRAGRIGNEQFF.

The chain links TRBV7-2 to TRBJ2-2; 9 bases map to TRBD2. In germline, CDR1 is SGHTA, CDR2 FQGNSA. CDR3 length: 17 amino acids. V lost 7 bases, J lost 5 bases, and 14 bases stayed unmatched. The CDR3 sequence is CASTSFGGRAVTGELFF. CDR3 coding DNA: TGTGCCAGCACCTCTTTTGGCGGGAGGGCCGTTACCGGGGAGCTGTTTTTT.

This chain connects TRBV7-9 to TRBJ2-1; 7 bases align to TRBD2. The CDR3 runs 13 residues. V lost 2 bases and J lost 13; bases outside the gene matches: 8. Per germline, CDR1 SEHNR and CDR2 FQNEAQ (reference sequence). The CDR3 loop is CASSLTAGDSQFF. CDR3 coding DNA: TGTGCCAGCAGCTTAACGGCGGGAGACTCCCAGTTCTTC.

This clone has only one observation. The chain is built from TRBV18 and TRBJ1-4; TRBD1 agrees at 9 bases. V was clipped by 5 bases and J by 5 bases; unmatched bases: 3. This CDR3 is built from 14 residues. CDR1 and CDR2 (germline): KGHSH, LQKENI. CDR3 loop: CASSTGTGNEKLFF. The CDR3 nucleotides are TGTGCCAGCTCAACCGGGACAGGGAATGAAAAACTGTTTTTT.

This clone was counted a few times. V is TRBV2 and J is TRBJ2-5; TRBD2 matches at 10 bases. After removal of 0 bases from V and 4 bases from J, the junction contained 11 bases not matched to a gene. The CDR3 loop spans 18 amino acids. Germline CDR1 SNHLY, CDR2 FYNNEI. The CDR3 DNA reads TGTGCCAGCAGTGAAGCGGCTAGCGGGAGTCTTCTTGGAGAGACCCAGTACTTC. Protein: CASSEAASGSLLGETQYF.

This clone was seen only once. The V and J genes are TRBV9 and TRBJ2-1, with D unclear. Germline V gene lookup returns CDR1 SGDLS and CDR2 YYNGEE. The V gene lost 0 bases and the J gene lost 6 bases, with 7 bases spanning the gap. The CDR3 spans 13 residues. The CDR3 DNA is TGTGCCAGCAGCGTAGGTGTCGGCAATGAGCAGTTCTTC. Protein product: CASSVGVGNEQFF.